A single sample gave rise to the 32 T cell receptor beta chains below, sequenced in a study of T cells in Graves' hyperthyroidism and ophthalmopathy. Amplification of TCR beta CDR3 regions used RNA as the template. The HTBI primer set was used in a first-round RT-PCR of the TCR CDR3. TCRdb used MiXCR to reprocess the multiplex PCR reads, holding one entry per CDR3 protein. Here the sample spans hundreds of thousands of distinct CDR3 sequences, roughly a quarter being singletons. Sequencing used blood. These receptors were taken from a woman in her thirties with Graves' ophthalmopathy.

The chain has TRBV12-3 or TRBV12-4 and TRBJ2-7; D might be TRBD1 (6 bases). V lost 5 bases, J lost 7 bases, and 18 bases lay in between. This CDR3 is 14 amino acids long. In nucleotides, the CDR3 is TGTGCCAGCAGTCTCCGGGACACCTTACGGGAGCAGTACTTC. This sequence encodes CASSLRDTLREQYF.

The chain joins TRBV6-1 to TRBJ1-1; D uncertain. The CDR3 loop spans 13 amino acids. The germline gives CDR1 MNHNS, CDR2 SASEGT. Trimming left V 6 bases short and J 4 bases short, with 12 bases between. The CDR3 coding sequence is TGTGCCAGCAGGAGAACCACCCGCACTGAAGCTTTCTTT. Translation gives CASRRTTRTEAFF.

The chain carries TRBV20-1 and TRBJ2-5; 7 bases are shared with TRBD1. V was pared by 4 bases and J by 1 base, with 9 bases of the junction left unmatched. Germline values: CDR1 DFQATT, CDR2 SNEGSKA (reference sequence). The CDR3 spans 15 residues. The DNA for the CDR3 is TGCAGTGCTAAACCCGGGGACAGATTCCAAGAGACCCAGTACTTC. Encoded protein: CSAKPGDRFQETQYF.

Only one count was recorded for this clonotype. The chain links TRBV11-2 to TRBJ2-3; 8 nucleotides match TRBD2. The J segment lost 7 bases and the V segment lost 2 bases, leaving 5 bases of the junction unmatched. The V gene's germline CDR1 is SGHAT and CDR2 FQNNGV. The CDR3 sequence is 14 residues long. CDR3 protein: CASSLLAGSYTQYF. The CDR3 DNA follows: TGTGCCAGCAGCTTACTAGCGGGCTCATATACGCAGTATTTT.

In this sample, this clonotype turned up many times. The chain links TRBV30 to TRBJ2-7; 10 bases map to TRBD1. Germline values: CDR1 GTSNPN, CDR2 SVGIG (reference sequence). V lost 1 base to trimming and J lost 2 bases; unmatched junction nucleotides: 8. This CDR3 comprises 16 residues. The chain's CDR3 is CAWSAGDRGRAYEQYF. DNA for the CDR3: TGTGCCTGGAGTGCCGGAGACAGGGGGCGCGCCTACGAGCAGTACTTC.

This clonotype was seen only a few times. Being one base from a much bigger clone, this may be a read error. The CDR3 is CASSSDGSLYEQYF. CDR3 nucleotides: TGTGCCAGCAGTTCGGACGGCTCACTCTACGAGCAGTACTTC. The gene calls are TRBV27 and TRBJ2-7; D uncertain. Germline-derived CDR1 and CDR2 are MNHEY and SMNVEV (reference sequence). The V and J ends lost 4 bases and 3 bases respectively, with 13 bases between them. The CDR3 runs 14 residues.

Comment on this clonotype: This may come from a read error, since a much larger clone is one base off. The CDR3 here is CAISSGVSSVNTIYF. DNA for the CDR3: TGTGCCATCAGTTCTGGAGTGAGCTCTGTAAACACCATATATTTT. The rearrangement uses TRBV10-3 and TRBJ1-3; no reliable D call. Germline V gene data show CDR1 as ENHRY and CDR2 as SYGVKD. This CDR3 comprises 15 residues.

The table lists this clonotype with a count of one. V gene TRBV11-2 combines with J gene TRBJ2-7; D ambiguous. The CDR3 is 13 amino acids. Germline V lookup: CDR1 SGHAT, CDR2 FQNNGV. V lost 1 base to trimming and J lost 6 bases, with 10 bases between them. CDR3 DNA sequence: TGTGCCAGCAGCTTAGCGGCACCGGCCGAGCAGTACTTC. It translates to CASSLAAPAEQYF. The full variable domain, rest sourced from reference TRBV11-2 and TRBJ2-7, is EAGVAQSPRYKIIEKRQSVAFWCNPISGHATLYWYQQILGQGPKLLIQFQNNGVVDDSQLPKDRFSAERLKGVDSTLKIQPAKLEDSAVYLCASSLAAPAEQYFGPGTRLTVT.

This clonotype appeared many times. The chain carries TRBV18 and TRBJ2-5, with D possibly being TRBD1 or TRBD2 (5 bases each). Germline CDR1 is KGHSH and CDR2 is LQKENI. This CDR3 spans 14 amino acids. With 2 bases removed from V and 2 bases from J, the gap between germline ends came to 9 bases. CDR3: CASSPVEGQETQYF. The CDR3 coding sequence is TGTGCCAGCTCACCAGTCGAGGGGCAAGAGACCCAGTACTTC.

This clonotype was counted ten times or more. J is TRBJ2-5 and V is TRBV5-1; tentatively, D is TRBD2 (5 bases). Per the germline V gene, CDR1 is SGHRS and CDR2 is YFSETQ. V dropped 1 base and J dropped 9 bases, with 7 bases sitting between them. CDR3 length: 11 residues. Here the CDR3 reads CASSLNGAQYF. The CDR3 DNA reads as TGCGCCAGCAGCTTGAACGGGGCCCAGTACTTC.

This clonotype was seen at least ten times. The CDR3 sequence: CSVEEGTGGNQPQHF. CDR3 DNA sequence: TGCAGCGTTGAAGAAGGGACAGGGGGCAATCAGCCCCAGCATTTT. The V call is TRBV29-1, the J call TRBJ1-5; 10 bases are a match to TRBD1. V shed 0 bases, J shed 2 bases, and the junction held 1 base outside the gene matches. Germline V gives CDR1 SQVTM, CDR2 ANQGSEA. This CDR3 has 15 amino acids.

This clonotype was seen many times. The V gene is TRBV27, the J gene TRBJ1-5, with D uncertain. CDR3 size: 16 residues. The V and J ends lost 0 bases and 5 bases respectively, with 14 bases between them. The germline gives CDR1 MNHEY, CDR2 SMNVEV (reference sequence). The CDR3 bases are TGTGCCAGCAGTTTATCGTTAAGGGCCGGGGATCAGCCCCAGCATTTT. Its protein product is CASSLSLRAGDQPQHF.

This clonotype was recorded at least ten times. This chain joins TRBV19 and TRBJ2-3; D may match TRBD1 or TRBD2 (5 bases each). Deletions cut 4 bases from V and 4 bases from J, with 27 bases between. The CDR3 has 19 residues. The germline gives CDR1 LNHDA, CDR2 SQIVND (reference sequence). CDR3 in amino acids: CASSTPLEGDAGVADTQYF. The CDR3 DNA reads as TGTGCCAGTAGTACCCCACTCGAAGGGGACGCAGGAGTTGCAGATACGCAGTATTTT.

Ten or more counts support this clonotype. The CDR3 DNA reads as TGTGCCAGCAGTTCGGACGGAGAAGAGACCCAGTACTTC. Protein: CASSSDGEETQYF. The gene calls are TRBV6-5 and TRBJ2-5; D gene uncertain. The CDR3 runs to 13 residues. V was trimmed by 4 bases and J by 3 bases, leaving 9 bases between them. CDR1 and CDR2 from the germline V gene are MNHEY and SVGAGI.

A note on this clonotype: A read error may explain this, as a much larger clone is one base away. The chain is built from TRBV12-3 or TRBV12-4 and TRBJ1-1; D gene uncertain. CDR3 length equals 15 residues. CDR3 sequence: CASSFGVGGPGEACF. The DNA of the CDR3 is TGTGCCAGCAGTTTCGGTGTGGGAGGCCCTGGAGAAGCTTGCTTT.

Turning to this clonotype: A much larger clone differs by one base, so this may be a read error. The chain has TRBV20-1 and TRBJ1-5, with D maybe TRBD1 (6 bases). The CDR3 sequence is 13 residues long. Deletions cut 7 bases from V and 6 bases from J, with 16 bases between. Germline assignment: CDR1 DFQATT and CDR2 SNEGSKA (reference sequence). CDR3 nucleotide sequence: TGCAGTGTTGCACAGGGTGAACGTCAGCCCCAGCATTTT. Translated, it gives CSVAQGERQPQHF.

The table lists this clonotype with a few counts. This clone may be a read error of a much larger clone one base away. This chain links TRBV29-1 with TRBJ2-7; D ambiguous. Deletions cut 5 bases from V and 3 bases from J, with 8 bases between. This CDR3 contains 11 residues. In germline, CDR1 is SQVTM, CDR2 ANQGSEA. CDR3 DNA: TGCAGCGTTACGGCAATCTACGAGCAGTACTTC. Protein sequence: CSVTAIYEQYF.

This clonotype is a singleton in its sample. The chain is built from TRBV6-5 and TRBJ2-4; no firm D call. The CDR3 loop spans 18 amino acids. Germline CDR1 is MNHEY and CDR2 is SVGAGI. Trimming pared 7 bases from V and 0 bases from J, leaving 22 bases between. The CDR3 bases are TGTGCCAGCAAGTTTGGGTCTTTGCCCTATCTAGCCAAAAACATTCAGTACTTC. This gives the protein CASKFGSLPYLAKNIQYF.

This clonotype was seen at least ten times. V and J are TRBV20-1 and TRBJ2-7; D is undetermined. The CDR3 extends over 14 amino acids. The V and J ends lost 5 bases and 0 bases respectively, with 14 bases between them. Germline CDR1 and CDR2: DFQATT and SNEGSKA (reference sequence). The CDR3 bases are TGCAGTGCTGGCGGCGGACCGAACTCCTACGAGCAGTACTTC. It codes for CSAGGGPNSYEQYF.

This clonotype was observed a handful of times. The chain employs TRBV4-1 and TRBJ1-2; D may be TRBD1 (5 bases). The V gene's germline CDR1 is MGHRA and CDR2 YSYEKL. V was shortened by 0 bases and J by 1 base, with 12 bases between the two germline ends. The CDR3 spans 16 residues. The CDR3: CASSQDLGDGNYGYTF. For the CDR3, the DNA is TGCGCCAGCAGCCAAGATTTAGGGGACGGTAACTATGGCTACACCTTC.

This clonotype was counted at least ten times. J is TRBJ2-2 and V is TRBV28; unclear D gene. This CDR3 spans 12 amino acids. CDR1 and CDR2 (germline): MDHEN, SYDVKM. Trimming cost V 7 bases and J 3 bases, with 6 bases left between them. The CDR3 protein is CASIGHTGELFF. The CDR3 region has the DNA TGTGCCAGCATAGGGCACACCGGGGAGCTGTTTTTT. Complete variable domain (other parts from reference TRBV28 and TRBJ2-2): DVKVTQSSRYLVKRTGEKVFLECVQDMDHENMFWYRQDPGLGLRLIYFSYDVKMKEKGDIPEGYSVSREKKERFSLILESASTNQTSMYLCASIGHTGELFFGEGSRLTVL.

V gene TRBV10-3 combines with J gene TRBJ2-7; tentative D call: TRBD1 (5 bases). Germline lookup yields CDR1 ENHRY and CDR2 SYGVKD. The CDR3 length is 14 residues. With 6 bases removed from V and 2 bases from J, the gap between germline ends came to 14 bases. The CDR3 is CAIREDKSPYEQYF. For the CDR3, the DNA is TGTGCCATCAGAGAGGACAAGTCTCCCTACGAGCAGTACTTC.

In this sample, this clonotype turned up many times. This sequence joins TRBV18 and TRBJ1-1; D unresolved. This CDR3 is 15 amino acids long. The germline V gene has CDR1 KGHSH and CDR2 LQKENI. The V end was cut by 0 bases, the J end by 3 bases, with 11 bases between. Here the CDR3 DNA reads TGTGCCAGCTCACCACCCCGTCAGAGCGACACTGAAGCTTTCTTT. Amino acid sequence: CASSPPRQSDTEAFF. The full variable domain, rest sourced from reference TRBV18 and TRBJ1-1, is NAGVMQNPRHLVRRRGQEARLRCSPMKGHSHVYWYRQLPEEGLKFMVYLQKENIIDESGMPKERFSAEFPKEGPSILRIQQVVRGDSAAYFCASSPPRQSDTEAFFGQGTRLTVV.

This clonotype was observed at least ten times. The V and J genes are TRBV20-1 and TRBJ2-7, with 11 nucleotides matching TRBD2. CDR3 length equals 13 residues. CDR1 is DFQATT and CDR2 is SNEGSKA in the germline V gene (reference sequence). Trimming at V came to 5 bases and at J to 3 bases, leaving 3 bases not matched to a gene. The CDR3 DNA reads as TGCAGTGCTCGACTAGCGGGGATCTACGAGCAGTACTTC. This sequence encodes CSARLAGIYEQYF.

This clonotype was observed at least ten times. The CDR3 nucleotides read TGTGCCAGCAGTCCCCTTCGGCAGGGCGGTGGCTACACCTTC. It translates to CASSPLRQGGGYTF. J is TRBJ1-2 and V is TRBV12-3 or TRBV12-4; D is perhaps TRBD1 (5 bases). V was cut by 5 bases and J by 7 bases, with 17 bases left in between. The CDR3 sequence is 14 residues long.

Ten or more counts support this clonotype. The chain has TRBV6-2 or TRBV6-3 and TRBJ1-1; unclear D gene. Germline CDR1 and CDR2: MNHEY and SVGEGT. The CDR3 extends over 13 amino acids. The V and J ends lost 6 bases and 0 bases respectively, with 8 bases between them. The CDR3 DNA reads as TGTGCCAGCAGCGGTGGAATGAACACTGAAGCTTTCTTT. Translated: CASSGGMNTEAFF.

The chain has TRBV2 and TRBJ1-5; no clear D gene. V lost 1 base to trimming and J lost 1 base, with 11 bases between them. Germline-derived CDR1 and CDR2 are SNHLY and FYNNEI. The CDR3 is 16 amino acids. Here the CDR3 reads CASSEGERNSNQPQHF. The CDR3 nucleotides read TGTGCCAGCAGTGAAGGGGAGAGGAACAGCAATCAGCCCCAGCATTTT.

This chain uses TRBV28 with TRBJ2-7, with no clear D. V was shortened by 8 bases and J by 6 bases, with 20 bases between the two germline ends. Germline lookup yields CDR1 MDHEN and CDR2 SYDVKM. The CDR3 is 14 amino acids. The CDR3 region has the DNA TGTGCCAGCTGCACGTACCCTGGGCTACTCGAGCAGTACTTC. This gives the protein CASCTYPGLLEQYF.

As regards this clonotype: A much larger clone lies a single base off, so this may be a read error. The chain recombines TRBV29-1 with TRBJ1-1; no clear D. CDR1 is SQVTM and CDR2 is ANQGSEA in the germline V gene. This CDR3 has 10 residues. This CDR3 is CSAADTEACF. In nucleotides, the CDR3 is TGCAGCGCAGCCGACACTGAAGCTTGCTTT.

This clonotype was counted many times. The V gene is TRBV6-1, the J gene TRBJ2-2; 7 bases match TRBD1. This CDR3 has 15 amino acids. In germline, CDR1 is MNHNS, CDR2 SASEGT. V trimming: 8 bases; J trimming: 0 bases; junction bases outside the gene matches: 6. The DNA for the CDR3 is TGTGCCAGCTCCGAGGGACAGCCGAACACCGGGGAGCTGTTTTTT. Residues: CASSEGQPNTGELFF.

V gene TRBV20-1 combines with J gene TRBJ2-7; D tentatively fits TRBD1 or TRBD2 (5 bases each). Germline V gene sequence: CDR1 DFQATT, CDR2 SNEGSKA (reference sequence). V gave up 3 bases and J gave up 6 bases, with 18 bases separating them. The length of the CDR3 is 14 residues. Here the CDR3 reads CSARPGPPKSEQYF. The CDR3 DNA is TGCAGTGCTAGGCCGGGACCGCCAAAATCCGAGCAGTACTTC.

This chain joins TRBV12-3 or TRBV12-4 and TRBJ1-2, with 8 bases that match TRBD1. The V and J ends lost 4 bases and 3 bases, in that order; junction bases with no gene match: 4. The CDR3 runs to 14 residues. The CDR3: CASSYGQGYYGYTF. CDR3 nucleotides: TGTGCCAGCAGTTACGGACAGGGATACTATGGCTACACCTTC.